Following are 17 T cell receptor beta chains from one sample sequenced in a study of T cell repertoires in cytomegalovirus infection. For these receptors, no antigen is known. TCRdb passed the reads through MiXCR, listing each CDR3 protein once. The sample contains about 310,000 distinct CDR3 sequences, approximately 25% of which appear only once. The sample consisted of cultured PBMCs, taken from culture after CMV antigen stimulation. The receptors derive from a human donor in good health (CMV status not recorded). Some clones in this sample may be carry-over from other donors' samples.

This clonotype was recorded many times. V is TRBV7-2 and J is TRBJ1-5, with 8 bases lining up with TRBD1. Germline lookup yields CDR1 SGHTA and CDR2 FQGNSA. This CDR3 has 14 residues. V lost 3 bases, J lost 9 bases, and 7 bases stayed unmatched. This CDR3 reads CASSLETGAGPQHF. In nucleotides, the CDR3 is TGTGCCAGCAGCTTGGAGACAGGGGCCGGGCCCCAGCATTTT. Full variable domain (remainder filled in from reference TRBV7-2 and TRBJ1-5): GAGVSQSPSNKVTEKGKDVELRCDPISGHTALYWYRQSLGQGLEFLIYFQGNSAPDKSGLPSDRFSAERTGGSVSTLTIQRTQQEDSAVYLCASSLETGAGPQHFGDGTRLSIL.

This clonotype was recorded a few times. The V call is TRBV7-2, the J call TRBJ2-7; TRBD1 agrees at 9 bases. Per germline, CDR1 SGHTA and CDR2 FQGNSA. This CDR3 is built from 14 residues. After removal of 5 bases from V and 6 bases from J, the junction contained 8 bases not matched to a gene. Written as DNA, the CDR3 is TGTGCCAGCAGCCCCGGGACAGGGCGTCGCGAGCAGTACTTC. It yields the protein CASSPGTGRREQYF. The full variable domain, rest sourced from reference TRBV7-2 and TRBJ2-7, is GAGVSQSPSNKVTEKGKDVELRCDPISGHTALYWYRQSLGQGLEFLIYFQGNSAPDKSGLPSDRFSAERTGGSVSTLTIQRTQQEDSAVYLCASSPGTGRREQYFGPGTRLTVT.

This clonotype was counted between two and nine times. V is TRBV6-2 or TRBV6-3 and J is TRBJ2-3; 9 bases are a match to TRBD2. Germline CDR1 and CDR2: MNHEY and SVGEGT. The CDR3 is 15 residues long. The V and J ends lost 4 bases and 4 bases, in that order; junction bases with no gene match: 6. The DNA of the CDR3 is TGTGCCAGCAGTTCCCTGACTAGCGGTTCAGATACGCAGTATTTT. It translates to CASSSLTSGSDTQYF.

J is TRBJ1-5 and V is TRBV3-1; D not resolved. The CDR3 is 13 residues long. Germline V gene data show CDR1 as LGHDT and CDR2 as YNNKEL (reference sequence). Trimming took off 2 bases at V and 5 bases at J, with 7 bases between the two ends. CDR3 region: CASSQSRDQPQHF. CDR3 DNA: TGTGCCAGCAGCCAATCTAGGGATCAGCCCCAGCATTTT.

This clonotype has just a few counts. This chain links TRBV7-9 with TRBJ2-5; 9 nucleotides align to TRBD2. There are 14 residues in the CDR3. V was clipped by 6 bases and J by 1 base; unmatched bases: 3. Germline CDR1 SEHNR, CDR2 FQNEAQ (reference sequence). As DNA, the CDR3 is TGTGCCAGCAGGGTGACTAGCGGCCAAGAGACCCAGTACTTC. This sequence encodes CASRVTSGQETQYF.

The chain joins TRBV7-9 to TRBJ1-2; D not certain. The CDR3 loop spans 11 amino acids. Trimming pared 4 bases from V and 5 bases from J, leaving 5 bases between. Germline V gene lookup returns CDR1 SEHNR and CDR2 FQNEAQ (reference sequence). Written as DNA, the CDR3 is TGTGCCAGCAGCTGGTCTTATGGCTACACCTTC. Its protein is CASSWSYGYTF.

This clonotype was counted a few times. This chain uses TRBV20-1 with TRBJ2-5; tentative D call: TRBD1 (7 bases). The CDR3 is 12 residues long. Germline assignment: CDR1 DFQATT and CDR2 SNEGSKA (reference sequence). Trimming left V 6 bases short and J 5 bases short, with 13 bases between. CDR3 sequence reads: CSALPGGETQYF. CDR3 coding DNA: TGCAGTGCCCTCCCAGGGGGGGAGACCCAGTACTTC.

The chain has TRBV6-2 or TRBV6-3 and TRBJ1-1, with no clear D. Germline V CDR1 and CDR2: MNHEY, SVGEGT. With 6 bases removed from V and 2 bases from J, the gap between germline ends came to 13 bases. This CDR3 is built from 14 residues. CDR3 DNA sequence: TGTGCCAGCAGGCGCAGCCTCCTAAACACTGAAGCTTTCTTT. It specifies CASRRSLLNTEAFF.

This clonotype was detected ten times or more. The chain carries TRBV7-2 and TRBJ2-1; TRBD2 is a possible D gene (6 bases). The CDR3 spans 15 residues. CDR1 is SGHTA and CDR2 is FQGNSA in the germline V gene. With 2 bases removed from V and 2 bases from J, the gap between germline ends came to 10 bases. The CDR3 loop is CASSLFGGPYNEQFF. The CDR3 bases are TGTGCCAGCAGCTTATTCGGGGGACCCTACAATGAGCAGTTCTTC. Combining the CDR3 with reference TRBV7-2 and TRBJ2-1 gives the whole variable domain GAGVSQSPSNKVTEKGKDVELRCDPISGHTALYWYRQSLGQGLEFLIYFQGNSAPDKSGLPSDRFSAERTGGSVSTLTIQRTQQEDSAVYLCASSLFGGPYNEQFFGPGTRLTVL.

The J gene is TRBJ2-1, the V gene TRBV12-3 or TRBV12-4; 12 bases fit TRBD2. Germline trimming cut 6 bases from V and 7 bases from J; bases unmatched to any gene: 10. CDR3 length equals 16 residues. In DNA, the CDR3 is TGTGCCAGCAGCAGACTAGCGGGAGCCCCGTGGAATGAGCAGTTCTTC. It encodes CASSRLAGAPWNEQFF.

This clonotype was seen a few times. CDR3 protein: CASSLSRAEEQYV. The CDR3 DNA follows: TGTGCCAGCAGCTTATCCAGGGCTGAAGAGCAGTACGTC. The chain is built from TRBV7-2 and TRBJ2-7; D might be TRBD1 (5 bases). Germline V gene sequence: CDR1 SGHTA, CDR2 FQGNSA. The CDR3 spans 13 residues. Trimming cost V 2 bases and J 7 bases, with 12 bases left between them.

At least ten counts were recorded for this clonotype. V gene TRBV27 combines with J gene TRBJ1-2, with D uncertain. This CDR3 spans 13 amino acids. Germline CDR1 and CDR2: MNHEY and SMNVEV (reference sequence). V lost 0 bases to trimming and J lost 7 bases, with 9 bases between them. The CDR3: CASSLSKQTGYTF. CDR3 DNA sequence: TGTGCCAGCAGTTTATCGAAGCAGACTGGCTACACCTTC.

This clonotype was seen repeatedly, ten times or more. V is TRBV29-1 and J is TRBJ1-2; D possibly corresponds to TRBD1 (6 bases). Deletions cut 4 bases from V and 3 bases from J, with 9 bases between. This CDR3 has 12 amino acids. Germline V lookup: CDR1 SQVTM, CDR2 ANQGSEA. CDR3 bases: TGCAGCGTTGGGCAGGGGTACTATGGCTACACCTTC. Protein: CSVGQGYYGYTF.

This rearrangement joins TRBV2 to TRBJ2-7; perhaps D is TRBD1 or TRBD2 (5 bases each). The CDR3 covers 14 residues. Germline V CDR1 and CDR2: SNHLY, FYNNEI. Trimming pared 9 bases from V and 1 base from J, leaving 16 bases between. The CDR3 DNA follows: TGTGCCAGTCGGAAGACAGCGGATTCCTACGAGCAGTACTTC. It is translated as CASRKTADSYEQYF.

The chain links TRBV19 to TRBJ2-2; no clear D gene. This CDR3 is 16 amino acids long. Germline values: CDR1 LNHDA, CDR2 SQIVND (reference sequence). Trimming shortened V by 7 bases and J by 0 bases, and 15 bases separated the two germline ends. CDR3 nucleotides: TGTGCCAGTAACGGCAGGCGATCCCCGAACACCGGGGAGCTGTTTTTT. Translating it yields CASNGRRSPNTGELFF. Using reference TRBV19 and TRBJ2-2 for the parts outside the CDR3, the full variable domain is DGGITQSPKYLFRKEGQNVTLSCEQNLNHDAMYWYRQDPGQGLRLIYYSQIVNDFQKGDIAEGYSVSREKKESFPLTVTSAQKNPTAFYLCASNGRRSPNTGELFFGEGSRLTVL.

In its sample, this clonotype was seen many times. The chain uses TRBV7-2 and TRBJ1-1; TRBD1 is a possible D gene (6 bases). The CDR3 sequence is 15 residues long. CDR1 and CDR2 from the germline V gene are SGHTA and FQGNSA. V lost 1 base to trimming and J lost 2 bases, with 11 bases between them. The chain's CDR3 is CASSLDVGANTEAFF. Here the CDR3 DNA reads TGTGCCAGCAGCTTAGATGTGGGGGCTAACACTGAAGCTTTCTTT.

The rearrangement uses TRBV7-2 and TRBJ1-3; D remains unclear. This CDR3 comprises 17 residues. Germline V gene data show CDR1 as SGHTA and CDR2 as FQGNSA. Deletions cut 4 bases from V and 1 base from J, with 17 bases between. DNA of the CDR3: TGTGCCAGCAGCTCCTCGTTCCCAGTTTCATCTGGAAACACCATATATTTT. Translation gives CASSSSFPVSSGNTIYF.